The rows below give T cell receptor beta chains drawn from one sample of a study of blood T cell repertoires in COVID-19. The table came from immunoSEQ multiplex PCR; TCRdb's copy has only in-frame clones and leaves some out. The data show 150,000 to 200,000 clones, over 65% seen once. Input material: peripheral blood. The receptors derive from a woman of 80 years or more with acute or convalescent COVID-19. CDR3s include the opening cysteine and the closing phenylalanine or tryptophan. The order of the fields is V gene, clone size, J gene, D gene, CDR3 protein, CDR3 DNA. D genes are given only for firm matches. Not all rows give a size; the values are once, few, many and, for expanded clones, a class.

TRBV28	few	TRBJ1-2	NA	CASSGGGRDYGYTF	TGTGCCAGCAGTGGGGGCGGACGTGACTATGGCTACACCTTC
TRBV28	few	TRBJ1-3	TRBD1	CATRLTGGSGNTIYF	TGTGCCACCCGTTTAACAGGGGGCTCTGGAAACACCATATATTTT
TRBV28	NA	TRBJ1-5	TRBD1	CASSSAGQSYSNQPQHF	TGTGCCAGCAGTTCTGCGGGACAGTCTTATAGCAATCAGCCCCAGCATTTT
TRBV6-5	NA	TRBJ1-1	NA	CASSYPNRNTEAFF	TGTGCCAGCAGTTACCCGAACAGGAACACTGAAGCTTTCTTT
TRBV6-1	NA	TRBJ2-7	NA	CASSEAQGRDEQYF	TGTGCCAGCAGTGAAGCGCAGGGGAGGGACGAGCAGTACTTC
TRBV5-1	once	TRBJ2-3	NA	CASSAGTPADTQYF	TGCGCCAGCAGCGCAGGGACACCCGCGGATACGCAGTATTTT
TRBV2	NA	TRBJ2-7	NA	CASWGGEYEQYF	TGTGCCAGCTGGGGGGGCGAATACGAGCAGTACTTC
TRBV6-5	NA	TRBJ1-4	TRBD1	CASSYRPGQLNEKLFF	TGTGCCAGCAGTTATCGCCCGGGACAGCTTAATGAAAAACTGTTTTTT
TRBV28	once	TRBJ1-5	NA	CASRPGGQPQHF	TGTGCCAGCAGACCCGGGGGTCAGCCCCAGCATTTT
TRBV28	many	TRBJ1-1	NA	CASSLRETGNTEAFF	TGTGCCAGCAGTTTAAGGGAGACAGGGAACACTGAAGCTTTCTTT
TRBV30	NA	TRBJ1-4	TRBD1	CAWSSPGTGAEKLFF	TGTGCCTGGAGTTCCCCCGGGACAGGGGCAGAAAAACTGTTTTTT
TRBV9	NA	TRBJ2-7	TRBD1	CASSVIPGTGSEQYF	TGTGCCAGCAGCGTAATACCCGGGACAGGGAGCGAGCAGTACTTC
TRBV5-4	NA	TRBJ2-3	TRBD1	CASSLSGDRGTTQYF	TGTGCCAGCAGCTTGTCGGGTGACAGGGGGACTACGCAGTATTTT
TRBV28	few	TRBJ2-2	NA	CASSLRAYTGELFF	TGTGCCAGCAGTTTGAGGGCCTACACCGGGGAGCTGTTTTTT
TRBV19	NA	TRBJ2-1	TRBD1	CASSITGGPGNEQFF	TGTGCCAGTAGTATTACAGGGGGACCCGGCAATGAGCAGTTCTTC
TRBV19	NA	TRBJ1-5	TRBD1	CASSKRGQGEKGNQPQHF	TGTGCCAGTAGTAAGAGGGGACAGGGGGAAAAAGGCAATCAGCCCCAGCATTTT
TRBV19	NA	TRBJ2-1	TRBD2	CASRREYYNEQFF	TGTGCCAGTAGGCGGGAGTACTACAATGAGCAGTTCTTC
TRBV4-1	few	TRBJ1-6	TRBD1	CASSQPTGAHNSPLHF	TGCGCCAGCAGTCAGCCTACAGGGGCCCATAATTCACCCCTCCACTTT
TRBV5-1	NA	TRBJ1-2	TRBD1	CASSVVQGAQRVDGYTF	TGCGCCAGCAGCGTCGTACAGGGGGCCCAGAGAGTTGATGGCTACACCTTC
TRBV2	NA	TRBJ2-3	TRBD1	CASRDREGDTQYF	TGTGCCAGCCGGGACAGGGAAGGAGATACGCAGTATTTT
TRBV30	NA	TRBJ1-1	NA	CAWRTQGSPEAFF	TGTGCCTGGCGAACCCAGGGGTCCCCTGAAGCTTTCTTT
TRBV6-5	NA	TRBJ1-1	TRBD1	CASSYGQGASRTEAFF	TGTGCCAGCAGTTACGGGCAGGGGGCGAGTCGCACTGAAGCTTTCTTT
TRBV5-8	few	TRBJ2-1	NA	CASSPSRGRANSEQFF	TGTGCCAGCAGCCCCTCGCGGGGGCGGGCAAATTCTGAGCAGTTCTTC